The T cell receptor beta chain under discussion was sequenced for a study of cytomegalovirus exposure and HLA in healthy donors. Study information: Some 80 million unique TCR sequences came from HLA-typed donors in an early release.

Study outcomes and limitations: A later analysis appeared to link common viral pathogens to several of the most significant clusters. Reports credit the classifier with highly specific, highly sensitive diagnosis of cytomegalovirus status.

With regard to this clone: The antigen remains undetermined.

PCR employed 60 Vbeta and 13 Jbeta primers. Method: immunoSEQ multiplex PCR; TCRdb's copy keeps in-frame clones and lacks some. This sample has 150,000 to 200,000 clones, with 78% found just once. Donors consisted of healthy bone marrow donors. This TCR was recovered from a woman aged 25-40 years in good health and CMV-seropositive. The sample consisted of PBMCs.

CDR3 in amino acids: CSAPLSGANVLTF. CDR3 bases: TGCAGCGCCCCCCTCTCTGGGGCCAACGTCCTGACTTTC. This rearrangement joins TRBV29-1 to TRBJ2-6; D gene unclear. Trimming removed 7 bases at V and 0 bases at J, with 7 bases between. The V gene's germline CDR1 is SQVTM and CDR2 ANQGSEA. The CDR3 length is 13 residues.